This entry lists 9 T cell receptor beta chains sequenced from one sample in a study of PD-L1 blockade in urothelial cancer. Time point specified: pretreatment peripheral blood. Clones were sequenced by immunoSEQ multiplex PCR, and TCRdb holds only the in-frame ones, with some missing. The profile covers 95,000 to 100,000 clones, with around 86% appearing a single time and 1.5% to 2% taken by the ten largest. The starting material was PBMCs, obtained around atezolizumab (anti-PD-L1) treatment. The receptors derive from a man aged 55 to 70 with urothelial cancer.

The CDR3 DNA sequence: TGTGCCAGCAGTGTAGCGGGACAGACTAACTATGGCTACACCTTC. The encoded protein is CASSVAGQTNYGYTF. The V call is TRBV6-1, the J call TRBJ1-2, with 7 bases aligning to TRBD1. V shed 4 bases and J 0 bases; nucleotides not matched to a gene: 5. Per germline, CDR1 MNHNS and CDR2 SASEGT. The CDR3 contains 15 residues.

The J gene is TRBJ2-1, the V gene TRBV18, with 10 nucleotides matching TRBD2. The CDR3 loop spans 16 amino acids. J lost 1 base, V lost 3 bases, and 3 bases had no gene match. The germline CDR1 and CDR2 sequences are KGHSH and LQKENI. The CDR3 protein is CASSPSSGGSYNEQFF. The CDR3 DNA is TGTGCCAGCTCACCTAGTAGCGGGGGGTCCTACAATGAGCAGTTCTTC.

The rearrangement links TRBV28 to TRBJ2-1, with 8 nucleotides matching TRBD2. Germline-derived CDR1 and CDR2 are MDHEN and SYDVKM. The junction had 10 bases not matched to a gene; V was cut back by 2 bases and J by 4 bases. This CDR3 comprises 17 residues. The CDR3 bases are TGTGCCAGCAGTTTAGAGTACAGCGGGGGCCAGTACAATGAGCAGTTCTTC. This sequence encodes CASSLEYSGGQYNEQFF.

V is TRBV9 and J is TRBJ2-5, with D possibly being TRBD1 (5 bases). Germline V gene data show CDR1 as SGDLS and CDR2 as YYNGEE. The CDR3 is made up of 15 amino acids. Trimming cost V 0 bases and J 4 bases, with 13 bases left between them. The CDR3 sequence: CASSVAPQGGETQYF. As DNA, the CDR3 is TGTGCCAGCAGCGTAGCACCGCAGGGTGGAGAGACCCAGTACTTC.

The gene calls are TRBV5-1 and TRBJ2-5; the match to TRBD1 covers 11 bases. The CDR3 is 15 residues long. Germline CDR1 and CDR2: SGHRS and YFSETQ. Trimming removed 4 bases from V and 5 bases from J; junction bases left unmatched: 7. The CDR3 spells CASSQDRGLIETQYF. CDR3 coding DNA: TGCGCCAGCAGCCAGGACAGGGGGCTGATCGAGACCCAGTACTTC.

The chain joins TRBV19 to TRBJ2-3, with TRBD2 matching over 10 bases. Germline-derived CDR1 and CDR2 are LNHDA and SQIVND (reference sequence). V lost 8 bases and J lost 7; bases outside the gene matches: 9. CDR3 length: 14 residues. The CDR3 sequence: CASHTSGNQHTQYF. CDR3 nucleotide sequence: TGTGCCAGTCACACTAGCGGGAACCAACATACGCAGTATTTT.

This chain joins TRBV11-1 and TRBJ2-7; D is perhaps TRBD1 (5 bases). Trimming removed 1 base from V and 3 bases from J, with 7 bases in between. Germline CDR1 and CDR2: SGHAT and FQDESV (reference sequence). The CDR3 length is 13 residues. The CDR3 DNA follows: TGTGCCAGCAGCTTAGACAGGAACTACGAGCAGTACTTC. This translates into CASSLDRNYEQYF. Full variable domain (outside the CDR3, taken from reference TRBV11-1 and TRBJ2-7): EAEVAQSPRYKITEKSQAVAFWCDPISGHATLYWYRQILGQGPELLVQFQDESVVDDSQLPKDRFSAERLKGVDSTLKIQPAELGDSAMYLCASSLDRNYEQYFGPGTRLTVT.

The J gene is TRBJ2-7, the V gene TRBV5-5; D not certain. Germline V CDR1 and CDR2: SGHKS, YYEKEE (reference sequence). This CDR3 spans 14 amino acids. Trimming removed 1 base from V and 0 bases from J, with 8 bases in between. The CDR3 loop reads CASSLWWASYEQYF. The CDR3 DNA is TGTGCCAGCAGCTTGTGGTGGGCCTCCTACGAGCAGTACTTC.

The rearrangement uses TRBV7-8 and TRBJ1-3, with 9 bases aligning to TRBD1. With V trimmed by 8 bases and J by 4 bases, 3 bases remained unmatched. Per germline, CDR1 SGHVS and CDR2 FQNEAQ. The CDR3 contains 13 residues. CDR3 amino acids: CASQQGAGNTIYF. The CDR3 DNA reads TGTGCCAGCCAACAGGGGGCCGGAAACACCATATATTTT.